The following is a T cell receptor beta chain sequence with its context. The data stem from a study of technical replicates of blood from several donors. Profiling relied on immunoSEQ multiplex PCR, and the TCRdb table lists in-frame clones only, not all of them. The sample contains about 62,000 clones, more than 75% of which appear only once. This CDR3 contains 15 residues. In germline, CDR1 is SEHNR, CDR2 FQNEAQ (reference sequence). Trimming took 4 bases from V and 0 from J; bases not matched to a gene: 3. The V call is TRBV7-9, the J call TRBJ2-7; TRBD2 aligns across 10 bases. Sequencing used PBMCs. This receptor was identified in a human donor in good health. Some clones in this sample may be carry-over from other donors' samples. In DNA form, the CDR3 reads TGTGCCAGCAGCTCAGCTAGCGGGAGCTCCTACGAGCAGTACTTC. Residues: CASSSASGSSYEQYF.